This T cell receptor beta chain was sequenced during a study of OX40 agonist ivuxolimab in advanced cancers. Whole-study findings and limits: Clonal expansion by week 6 occurred in CD4+ and CD8+ blood T cells (at 0.1 to 3.0 mg/kg). Individuals who were partial responders at 0.1-3.0 mg/kg had clonal expansion that ranked among the lowest. Expanded clones were, on average, more numerous among CD8+ T cells than CD4+.

Germline V lookup: CDR1 MNHEY, CDR2 SVGAGI. Trimming removed 2 bases at V and 1 base at J, with 14 bases between. The CDR3 spans 16 residues. About this clone itself: Its antigen remains unidentified.

Method: immunoSEQ multiplex PCR; TCRdb's copy keeps in-frame clones and lacks some. The sample consists of tens of thousands of clones, 85% to 90% of them appearing once. Sequenced material: CD4+ or CD8+ T cells sorted from blood, taken in a trial of the OX40 agonist ivuxolimab. The clonotype originates from an adult with an advanced solid tumor such as melanoma, head and neck, liver or kidney cancer. The genes are TRBV6-5 and TRBJ1-1; D ambiguous. The CDR3 protein is CASSYRITARNTEAFF. CDR3 coding DNA: TGTGCCAGCAGTTACCGGATAACAGCCCGGAACACTGAAGCTTTCTTT.